The T cell receptor beta chain under discussion was sequenced for a study of T-cell memory formation after mild COVID-19. General study results and limits: Clones that contracted clustered mainly in CM and EM if CD4+ and in EMRA if CD8+. Pre-infection memory carried some responding clones, suggesting that cross-reactive memory joined.

Points on this clonotype: As yet, its antigen is unknown.

It was 5'RACE with constant-segment primers that produced the TCR alpha and TCR beta cDNA libraries, which carried sample barcodes and UMIs. TCRdb re-called the 5' RACE reads through MiXCR, storing one row per CDR3 protein. This sample carries hundreds of thousands of distinct CDR3 sequences, around 13% of them seen once, and the ten largest clones take about 20%. This CDR3 comprises 13 residues. The V and J ends lost 3 bases and 6 bases respectively, with 14 bases between them. Germline V CDR1 and CDR2: DFQATT, SNEGSKA (reference sequence). The V call is TRBV20-1, the J call TRBJ1-2; the D is unclear. Input material: PBMCs or a T cell subset sorted from them (not recorded which). This TCR derives from a man in his late teens or twenties who had mild COVID-19 (a few samples of this study predate the infection). Cell type and time point are not known. As DNA, the CDR3 is TGCAGTGCTAGCCCTACTTGGGGAGATGGCTACACCTTC. Protein: CSASPTWGDGYTF.